This T cell receptor beta chain emerged from a study of CD8 T cells in Susac syndrome. Trimming stripped 0 bases from V and 1 base from J, with 12 bases between. Germline CDR1 reads LGHDT; CDR2 reads YNNKEL (reference sequence). There are 16 residues in the CDR3. The RNA, about 0.45 to 1 ug, was put through reverse transcription using random hexamers. It was immunoSEQ multiplex PCR that amplified TCR beta CDR3 across 54 Vbeta and 13 Jbeta. TCRdb called the immunoSEQ multiplex PCR reads again in MiXCR, with one record for every CDR3 protein. This sample carries about 130,000 distinct CDR3 sequences, approximately 89% of them seen once, and the ten largest clones take approximately 0.24%. The count of this clonotype is one.

This clonotype was sampled from a human donor with multiple sclerosis. The V and J genes are TRBV3-1 and TRBJ2-5, with a tentative D call TRBD1 (5 bases). The material sequenced was CD8+ T cells from PBMCs. CDR3 protein: CASSQDGRQGQETQYF. CDR3 DNA: TGTGCCAGCAGCCAAGATGGTCGCCAGGGCCAAGAGACCCAGTACTTC.